This T cell receptor beta chain was found in a study of metastatic and nonmetastatic thyroid tumors. Study-wide context: Thyroid patients, malignant and benign, had repertoires compared across blood and tumor or nodule tissue. Study-level points and caveats: Reported TCR beta diversity, measured in blood and tumor, was significantly higher for malignant thyroid tumors than for benign nodules.

TCRdb re-analyzed the PCR reads using MiXCR. The data show approximately 17,000 clones, 20% to 30% seen once. Every patient underwent thyroid surgery untreated. The CDR3 extends over 11 amino acids. Germline-derived CDR1 and CDR2 are SGHNT and YENEEA. J was trimmed by 7 bases and V by 5 bases; bases with no gene match: 0. This clone came up many times. What it recognizes is unknown. Within the sample, other DNA sequences also encode this same CDR3. The V gene is TRBV11-3, the J gene TRBJ2-7, with 9 bases aligning to TRBD2. The specimen was tumor tissue. The receptor was isolated from a female donor with papillary thyroid cancer or a benign thyroid nodule (not recorded which). Some clones in this sample may be carry-over from other donors' samples. CDR3 nucleotide sequence: TGTGCCAGCAGCCTAGCGGGAGAGCAGTACTTC. Its translation is CASSLAGEQYF.